The 10 T cell receptor beta chains below were found in one sample sequenced in a study of control samples from healthy donors and cancer patients. Method: immunoSEQ multiplex PCR; TCRdb's copy keeps in-frame clones and lacks some. The table lists more than 95,000 clones, 80% to 95% of them singletons. The sample was PBMCs. Source of these receptors: a man older than 75 with head and neck cancer.

The gene calls are TRBV30 and TRBJ1-4; weak D call: TRBD1 (5 bases). The CDR3 is 14 residues long. CDR1 is GTSNPN, CDR2 SVGIG, per germline (reference sequence). Trimming stripped 0 bases from V and 5 bases from J, with 10 bases between. CDR3 region: CAWSVGRENEKLFF. The CDR3 coding sequence is TGTGCCTGGAGTGTGGGCAGGGAGAATGAAAAACTGTTTTTT.

This sequence joins TRBV7-8 and TRBJ2-3, with D unresolved. The CDR3 loop spans 13 amino acids. Trimming removed 1 base from V and 3 bases from J, with 5 bases in between. Germline-derived CDR1 and CDR2 are SGHVS and FQNEAQ. The chain's CDR3 is CASSLELTDTQYF. In DNA, the CDR3 is TGTGCCAGCAGCTTAGAACTAACAGATACGCAGTATTTT.

This chain uses TRBV7-2 with TRBJ2-5, with 9 bases fitting TRBD2. CDR1 is SGHTA, CDR2 FQGNSA, per germline. CDR3 length equals 16 residues. The ends lost 2 bases at V and 1 base at J; junction bases unmatched: 5. CDR3 protein: CASSLMASGVQETQYF. The CDR3 coding sequence is TGTGCCAGCAGCTTAATGGCTAGCGGGGTCCAAGAGACCCAGTACTTC.

The V and J genes are TRBV9 and TRBJ1-2, with 7 bases aligning to TRBD1. The CDR3 totals 15 residues. Trimming removed 6 bases from V and 4 bases from J; junction bases left unmatched: 12. CDR1 and CDR2 (germline): SGDLS, YYNGEE. CDR3 region: CASTSEGGGIYGYTF. CDR3 sequence (DNA): TGTGCCAGCACCTCAGAAGGGGGCGGTATCTATGGCTACACCTTC.

The genes are TRBV25-1 and TRBJ2-7; 10 nucleotides align to TRBD2. In germline, CDR1 is MGHDK, CDR2 SYGVNS. The V segment lost 6 bases and the J segment 0 bases; nucleotides outside the gene matches: 11. The CDR3 runs to 17 residues. CDR3: CASSSESGGVSSYEQYF. DNA for the CDR3: TGTGCCAGCAGCTCGGAAAGCGGGGGGGTGAGCTCCTACGAGCAGTACTTC.

The chain links TRBV27 to TRBJ1-5; D gene uncertain. There are 15 residues in the CDR3. V lost 2 bases to trimming and J lost 5 bases, with 13 bases between them. The germline V gene encodes CDR1 MNHEY and CDR2 SMNVEV (reference sequence). CDR3 in DNA: TGTGCCAGCAGTTTAATCCCACAGCTCGATCAGCCCCAGCATTTT. Protein sequence: CASSLIPQLDQPQHF.

Of note for this clone: The junction differs from germline at one of its ends, possibly a read error. Other nucleotide sequences in the sample specify the same CDR3. V is TRBV11-3 and J is TRBJ2-7; 8 nucleotides line up with TRBD2. CDR1 is SGHNT, CDR2 YENEEA, per germline. CDR3 length: 13 residues. This CDR3 reads CASSLSGSYEQYF. CDR3 nucleotide sequence: TGTGCCAGCAGCTTAAGCGGGAGTTACGAGCAGTATTTC.

V gene TRBV9 combines with J gene TRBJ1-1, with TRBD1 matching over 9 bases. V lost 3 bases, J lost 5 bases, and 5 bases stayed unmatched. CDR1 and CDR2 (germline): SGDLS, YYNGEE. CDR3 size: 14 residues. This CDR3 is CASSGDRVATEAFF. In DNA, the CDR3 is TGTGCCAGCAGCGGGGACAGGGTGGCGACTGAAGCTTTCTTT.

This clone was recorded only once. The chain couples TRBV5-4 to TRBJ2-3; 11 bases are a match to TRBD2. This CDR3 has 15 amino acids. The ends lost 3 bases at V and 0 bases at J; junction bases unmatched: 0. Germline V gene data show CDR1 as SGHNT and CDR2 as YYREEE (reference sequence). CDR3 nucleotide sequence: TGTGCCAGCAGCTGGACTAGCGGGAGCACAGATACGCAGTATTTT. This gives the protein CASSWTSGSTDTQYF.

The gene calls are TRBV6-6 and TRBJ1-2; tentatively, D is TRBD1 (6 bases). The CDR3 consists of 16 residues. V dropped 2 bases and J dropped 4 bases, with 17 bases sitting between them. The germline V gene has CDR1 MNHNY and CDR2 SVGAGI (reference sequence). CDR3 sequence: CASSYAERQAFYGYTF. The CDR3 bases are TGTGCCAGCAGTTACGCGGAAAGACAGGCGTTCTATGGCTACACCTTC.